Presented here are 28 T cell receptor beta chains from one specimen sequenced in a study of T-cell reconstitution after alpha-beta-depleted transplantation in children. Library preparation (for TCRbeta) was performed with unique molecular identifiers. Using its own MiXCR run on the PCR reads, TCRdb lists one record per CDR3 protein. The repertoire holds 500,000 to 750,000 distinct CDR3 sequences, 25% to 30% seen once, with under 45% in the top ten. The source material was PBMCs, sampled before TCRalphabeta/CD19-depleted stem cell transplant. The origin of the receptors is a boy in the first two years of life with Wiskott-Aldrich syndrome, due to receive a stem cell transplant.

The genes are TRBV27 and TRBJ2-2; 10 nucleotides match TRBD2. This CDR3 region has 15 residues. Trimming took 6 bases from V and 4 from J; bases not matched to a gene: 5. From germline, CDR1 is MNHEY and CDR2 SMNVEV (reference sequence). In DNA form, the CDR3 reads TGTGCCAGCAGCCAAGCGGGAGGGATCACCGGGGAGCTGTTTTTT. It is translated as CASSQAGGITGELFF.

This clonotype was seen a handful of times. The junction departs from germline at one end; a sequencing error may be responsible. The chain is built from TRBV6-1 and TRBJ2-5, with D possibly TRBD2 on 5 matching bases. CDR3 size: 14 residues. In germline, CDR1 is MNHNS, CDR2 SASEGT. CDR3 region: CASSEDGLGSVGNF. In nucleotides, the CDR3 is TGTGCCAGCAGTGAAGACGGACTGGGGAGTGTGGGGAACTTC.

V is TRBV5-1 and J is TRBJ2-7; D is uncertain. Germline CDR1 SGHRS, CDR2 YFSETQ. V shed 0 bases and J shed 6 bases, with 13 bases lying between them. The CDR3 runs 14 residues. The CDR3, as DNA: TGCGCCAGCAGCTTGGTGACTCCGGCGGCCGAGCAGTACTTC. It encodes CASSLVTPAAEQYF.

Only one count was recorded for this clonotype. The CDR3 DNA is TGTGCCAGCAGCGTAGGCCGGGAGGTGCCCAATGAGCAGTTCTTC. It codes for CASSVGREVPNEQFF. The genes are TRBV9 and TRBJ2-1; 7 positions agree with TRBD2. The CDR3 has 15 residues. Germline V gene lookup returns CDR1 SGDLS and CDR2 YYNGEE. Trimming at V came to 0 bases and at J to 6 bases, leaving 6 bases not matched to a gene.

CDR3 region: CSARAGTSAGELFF. In DNA, the CDR3 is TGCAGTGCTAGAGCCGGGACTAGCGCCGGGGAGCTGTTTTTT. This chain links TRBV20-1 with TRBJ2-2; TRBD2 agrees at 10 bases. Germline values: CDR1 DFQATT, CDR2 SNEGSKA (reference sequence). This CDR3 region has 14 residues. Trimming at V came to 1 base and at J to 6 bases, leaving 2 bases not matched to a gene.

The table lists this clonotype with a few counts. The V and J genes are TRBV7-9 and TRBJ1-1, with a possible D match to TRBD1 (5 bases). The V end lost 4 bases, the J end lost 7 bases, and 10 bases lay between the germline ends. The CDR3 runs to 12 residues. Germline CDR1 and CDR2: SEHNR and FQNEAQ (reference sequence). CDR3 region: CASSWGGDEAFF. CDR3 DNA: TGTGCCAGCAGCTGGGGGGGAGATGAAGCTTTCTTT.

This chain uses TRBV5-1 with TRBJ1-5; D not resolved. This CDR3 is 17 amino acids long. V dropped 4 bases and J dropped 0 bases, with 17 bases sitting between them. CDR1 and CDR2 from the germline V gene are SGHRS and YFSETQ. In DNA form, the CDR3 reads TGCGCCAGCAGCCCCCAGCACCAGCTTTATAGCAATCAGCCCCAGCATTTT. Translating it yields CASSPQHQLYSNQPQHF.

V usage is TRBV9 and J usage is TRBJ1-2; D is unclear. The V and J ends lost 0 bases and 13 bases respectively, with 16 bases between them. This CDR3 is built from 13 residues. Germline V gene lookup returns CDR1 SGDLS and CDR2 YYNGEE. CDR3 in amino acids: CASSVGAGLVTTF. DNA for the CDR3: TGTGCCAGCAGCGTAGGAGCAGGATTAGTTACCACCTTC.

V gene TRBV28 combines with J gene TRBJ2-4, with a tentative D call TRBD2 (6 bases). The CDR3 totals 13 residues. V lost 8 bases to trimming and J lost 6 bases, with 14 bases between them. Germline lookup yields CDR1 MDHEN and CDR2 SYDVKM. The CDR3 DNA reads TGTGCCAGCGTGGACGGGGGAAGAAACATTCAGTACTTC. It encodes CASVDGGRNIQYF.

This chain links TRBV20-1 with TRBJ2-5, with D perhaps TRBD2 (6 bases). V shed 0 bases and J shed 1 base, with 12 bases lying between them. Looked up from germline, CDR1 is DFQATT and CDR2 is SNEGSKA (reference sequence). The CDR3 is 15 amino acids. The CDR3, as DNA: TGCAGTGCTAGAGAGCGGGACCAAACCCAAGAGACCCAGTACTTC. Its translation: CSARERDQTQETQYF.

This chain connects TRBV24-1 to TRBJ2-5; 7 bases line up with TRBD1. The ends lost 2 bases at V and 3 bases at J; junction bases unmatched: 8. This CDR3 has 16 amino acids. Per germline, CDR1 KGHDR and CDR2 SFDVKD. As DNA, the CDR3 is TGTGCCACCAGTGATTCCGCAGGGACAGAAGAAGAGACCCAGTACTTC. This encodes CATSDSAGTEEETQYF.

This clonotype was picked up a small number of times. V usage is TRBV5-1 and J usage is TRBJ2-1, with TRBD1 matching over 9 bases. Germline V gene sequence: CDR1 SGHRS, CDR2 YFSETQ. The CDR3 runs to 16 residues. J gave up 4 bases and V 4 bases, and 9 bases lay outside the gene matches. The CDR3 spells CASSITGTGTYNEQFF. CDR3 coding DNA: TGCGCCAGCAGCATCACCGGGACAGGGACTTACAATGAGCAGTTCTTC. Looking up the rest from reference TRBV5-1 and TRBJ2-1 gives the full variable domain: KAGVTQTPRYLIKTRGQQVTLSCSPISGHRSVSWYQQTPGQGLQFLFEYFSETQRNKGNFPGRFSGRQFSNSRSEMNVSTLELGDSALYLCASSITGTGTYNEQFFGPGTRLTVL.

This clonotype was seen only a few times. This rearrangement joins TRBV20-1 to TRBJ2-3; 7 nucleotides line up with TRBD1. The germline CDR1 and CDR2 sequences are DFQATT and SNEGSKA (reference sequence). The CDR3 has 11 amino acids. V was clipped by 6 bases and J by 6 bases; unmatched bases: 3. CDR3 residues: CSATDRDTQYF. DNA of the CDR3: TGCAGTGCAACGGACAGGGATACGCAGTATTTT.

This clonotype was detected only a few times. This chain uses TRBV2 with TRBJ2-4; D is uncertain. The germline V gene encodes CDR1 SNHLY and CDR2 FYNNEI. The CDR3 is made up of 14 amino acids. The V end lost 10 bases, the J end lost 0 bases, and 13 bases lay between the germline ends. CDR3 in amino acids: CATRDILAKNIQYF. The CDR3 coding sequence is TGTGCCACCCGAGATATATTAGCCAAAAACATTCAGTACTTC.

The V and J genes are TRBV20-1 and TRBJ2-1; TRBD2 aligns across 9 bases. In germline, CDR1 is DFQATT, CDR2 SNEGSKA (reference sequence). After removal of 2 bases from V and 8 bases from J, the junction contained 7 bases not matched to a gene. The CDR3 is made up of 14 amino acids. Written as DNA, the CDR3 is TGCAGTGCTAGATTTGCGGGAGGGGTCGATGAGCAGTTCTTC. It specifies CSARFAGGVDEQFF.

J is TRBJ2-3 and V is TRBV29-1; 11 positions match TRBD2. The CDR3 is made up of 14 amino acids. V shed 6 bases and J 7 bases; nucleotides not matched to a gene: 9. CDR1 and CDR2 (germline): SQVTM, ANQGSEA. As DNA, the CDR3 is TGCAGCGTCGGATTAGCGGGAGGGACTTATACGCAGTATTTT. This encodes CSVGLAGGTYTQYF.

This clonotype appeared a few times. This chain links TRBV5-1 with TRBJ2-2; D call uncertain. The V gene's germline CDR1 is SGHRS and CDR2 YFSETQ. V was trimmed by 7 bases and J by 0 bases, leaving 10 bases between them. The CDR3 length is 14 residues. The CDR3 nucleotides read TGCGCCAGCGCTGCAGCCGCGAACACCGGGGAGCTGTTTTTT. Its translation is CASAAAANTGELFF.

This clonotype was counted only a few times. The chain is built from TRBV28 and TRBJ2-7, with 7 bases that match TRBD1. CDR1 is MDHEN and CDR2 is SYDVKM in the germline V gene. V lost 1 base and J lost 1; bases outside the gene matches: 7. The CDR3 consists of 16 residues. The DNA of the CDR3 is TGTGCCAGCAGTTTATATCTTGCAGGGGGATCCTACGAGCAGTACTTC. This sequence encodes CASSLYLAGGSYEQYF.

This clonotype has at least ten counts. The chain couples TRBV7-9 to TRBJ2-3; D gene unclear. V gave up 3 bases and J gave up 0 bases, with 4 bases separating them. CDR3 length equals 13 residues. CDR1 is SEHNR and CDR2 is FQNEAQ in the germline V gene (reference sequence). CDR3 amino acids: CASSLASTDTQYF. In nucleotides, the CDR3 is TGTGCCAGCAGCTTGGCCAGCACAGATACGCAGTATTTT. Full variable domain (remainder filled in from reference TRBV7-9 and TRBJ2-3): DTGVSQNPRHKITKRGQNVTFRCDPISEHNRLYWYRQTLGQGPEFLTYFQNEAQLEKSRLLSDRFSAERPKGSFSTLEIQRTEQGDSAMYLCASSLASTDTQYFGPGTRLTVL.

This clonotype was seen a few times. The chain has TRBV12-5 and TRBJ1-1, with 9 bases aligning to TRBD1. Germline CDR1 is LGHNT and CDR2 is FRNRAP. CDR3 length: 14 residues. V was pared by 5 bases and J by 1 base, with 2 bases of the junction left unmatched. CDR3 in amino acids: CASGLGQGNTEAFF. In DNA form, the CDR3 reads TGTGCTAGTGGTCTGGGACAGGGGAACACTGAAGCTTTCTTT.

There are a few counts of this clonotype. This rearrangement joins TRBV20-1 to TRBJ2-1; either TRBD1 or TRBD2 may supply D (5 bases each). CDR1 is DFQATT and CDR2 is SNEGSKA in the germline V gene (reference sequence). V was pared by 1 base and J by 10 bases, with 14 bases between. There are 13 residues in the CDR3. Written as DNA, the CDR3 is TGCAGTGCTAGAGTCCCTAGCCGGGGCGAGCAGTTCTTC. Its protein product is CSARVPSRGEQFF.

The CDR3 is CASSQEGGSLHTDTQYF. The CDR3 DNA reads TGTGCCAGCAGCCAAGAGGGCGGGAGCCTGCACACAGATACGCAGTATTTT. The chain uses TRBV4-2 and TRBJ2-3; 7 nucleotides match TRBD2. V lost 0 bases to trimming and J lost 2 bases; unmatched junction nucleotides: 8. Per germline, CDR1 LGHNA and CDR2 YNFKEQ. This CDR3 has 17 amino acids.

The chain is built from TRBV10-3 and TRBJ2-1; D may be TRBD1 (5 bases). The CDR3 extends over 13 amino acids. Between the trimmed V and J ends, which lost 4 bases and 8 bases, there was a span of 12 bases. CDR1 and CDR2 from the germline V gene are ENHRY and SYGVKD. The CDR3 here is CAISGPGLDEQFF. Here the CDR3 DNA reads TGTGCCATCAGTGGGCCAGGGCTCGATGAGCAGTTCTTC.

V and J are TRBV25-1 and TRBJ2-1, with D possibly matching TRBD1 (6 bases). The germline CDR1 and CDR2 sequences are MGHDK and SYGVNS. With 6 bases removed from V and 10 bases from J, the gap between germline ends came to 10 bases. CDR3 length: 11 amino acids. CDR3 nucleotides: TGTGCCAGCAGCTCAGGGGTAGAGCAGTTCTTC. Its translation: CASSSGVEQFF.

The chain couples TRBV20-1 to TRBJ1-5; tentatively, D is TRBD1 (5 bases). V was cut by 6 bases and J by 4 bases, with 13 bases left in between. CDR3 size: 13 residues. Looked up from germline, CDR1 is DFQATT and CDR2 is SNEGSKA (reference sequence). CDR3 in amino acids: CSAPTGTNQPQHF. CDR3 in DNA: TGCAGTGCCCCAACCGGGACGAATCAGCCCCAGCATTTT.

This clonotype was picked up a small number of times. The V and J genes are TRBV10-2 and TRBJ2-5, with D tentatively TRBD2 (6 bases). The CDR3 has 13 residues. Between the trimmed V and J ends, which lost 2 bases and 7 bases, there was a span of 11 bases. CDR1 and CDR2 from the germline V gene are WSHSY and SAAADI. The CDR3 protein is CASSETSRGTQYF. CDR3 nucleotides: TGCGCCAGCAGTGAGACTAGCCGGGGGACCCAGTACTTC.

With respect to this clonotype: Germline and junction disagree at one end, which may indicate a read error. The chain couples TRBV12-3 or TRBV12-4 to TRBJ2-1; 8 positions match TRBD2. This CDR3 has 19 residues. CDR3 in amino acids: CACSLALGSGILSYNEQFF. As DNA, the CDR3 is TGTGCCTGCAGTTTAGCGCTAGGTAGCGGGATTCTCTCCTACAATGAGCAGTTCTTC.

The gene calls are TRBV6-1 and TRBJ2-1; 8 bases map to TRBD1. The length of the CDR3 is 15 residues. Germline assignment: CDR1 MNHNS and CDR2 SASEGT. The V and J ends lost 6 bases and 4 bases, in that order; junction bases with no gene match: 8. DNA for the CDR3: TGTGCCAGCAGACGTCCTCGACAGGGGTACAATGAGCAGTTCTTC. It specifies CASRRPRQGYNEQFF.